Listed here are 10 T cell receptor beta chains from one sample, sequenced in a study of cytomegalovirus exposure and HLA in healthy donors listed by TCRdb under 2017. Libraries were constructed by the immunoSEQ multiplex PCR assay. For the multiplex PCR, a mixture combining 60 forward primers for TCR Vbeta segments and 13 reverse primers for TCR Jbeta segments was used. The immuneACCESS repertoire file appears here via TCRdb, limited to in-frame rearrangements. These files lack a portion of the clones; in checked studies, under half of the deficit traces to unresolved V genes, and the cause of the others is not known. For this sample the table gives 200,000 to 250,000 clones, of which about 75% were detected only once. The top ten constitute less than 2% of the sample. Sequencing was carried out using PBMCs. These receptors came from a woman in her 30s in good health and CMV-seronegative.

This clone has more than one count but fewer than ten. Other DNA sequences in the same sample also yield this CDR3. The genes are TRBV13 and TRBJ1-3, with a possible D match to TRBD1 (5 bases). CDR1 and CDR2 (germline): PRHDT, FYEKMQ (reference sequence). CDR3 length: 14 residues. The ends were cut back, 0 bases at V and 8 bases at J, with 11 bases in the middle. CDR3 DNA sequence: TGTGCCAGCAGCTTAGGTCAGGGAGGGGACACCATATATTTT. Protein sequence: CASSLGQGGDTIYF. Using reference TRBV13 and TRBJ1-3 for the parts outside the CDR3, the full variable domain is AAGVIQSPRHLIKEKRETATLKCYPIPRHDTVYWYQQGPGQDPQFLISFYEKMQSDKGSIPDRFSAQQFSDYHSELNMSSLELGDSALYFCASSLGQGGDTIYFGEGSWLTVV.

V usage is TRBV6-4 and J usage is TRBJ1-1; 7 bases match TRBD1. This CDR3 region has 15 residues. The germline V gene encodes CDR1 MRHNA and CDR2 SNTAGT. Trimming at V came to 5 bases and at J to 1 base, leaving 7 bases not matched to a gene. CDR3 coding DNA: TGTGCCAGCAGTTCACCCGGACAGGCGAACACTGAAGCTTTCTTT. Translation: CASSSPGQANTEAFF.

V gene TRBV7-9 combines with J gene TRBJ2-7; TRBD1 is a possible D gene (6 bases). Trimming took off 5 bases at V and 7 bases at J, with 15 bases between the two ends. The CDR3 is made up of 13 amino acids. Germline lookup yields CDR1 SEHNR and CDR2 FQNEAQ (reference sequence). CDR3 DNA: TGTGCCAGCAGCCTATACAGGGACGGGGAGCAGTACTTC. Translating gives CASSLYRDGEQYF.

Turning to this clone: This sample includes further DNA sequences coding for the same CDR3. DNA of the CDR3: TGTGCCAGCAGAGACAGGGCGATGAACACTGAAGCTTTCTTT. Protein: CASRDRAMNTEAFF. The chain uses TRBV2 and TRBJ1-1; 7 bases agree with TRBD1. This CDR3 comprises 14 residues. V dropped 6 bases and J dropped 0; count of bases not matched to a gene: 4. Per the germline V gene, CDR1 is SNHLY and CDR2 is FYNNEI.

V is TRBV7-8 and J is TRBJ1-4; possibly TRBD1 for D (6 bases). CDR1 and CDR2 from the germline V gene are SGHVS and FQNEAQ. This CDR3 region has 16 residues. Trimming cost V 5 bases and J 4 bases, with 17 bases left between them. CDR3 sequence: CASSRRPDSFNEKLFF. The CDR3 DNA reads as TGTGCCAGCAGCCGACGTCCGGACAGTTTTAATGAAAAACTGTTTTTT.

The chain couples TRBV5-1 to TRBJ2-5; 10 bases align to TRBD1. The end of the DNA aligns better with TRBJ2-7, so the J call may be wrong. CDR1 is SGHRS and CDR2 is YFSETQ in the germline V gene. This CDR3 has 14 amino acids. For the CDR3, the DNA is TGCGCCAGCAGCCGGGGACAGGGGCCCTACGAGCAGTACTTC. Translation: CASSRGQGPYEQYF.

The chain uses TRBV7-9 and TRBJ1-3; D is ambiguous. V was clipped by 5 bases and J by 0 bases, with 8 bases between them. This CDR3 contains 14 residues. The germline V gene encodes CDR1 SEHNR and CDR2 FQNEAQ (reference sequence). The CDR3 region is CASSPSPSGNTIYF. CDR3 nucleotides: TGTGCCAGCAGCCCGAGCCCCTCTGGAAACACCATATATTTT.

The chain joins TRBV27 to TRBJ2-2; no clear D. In germline, CDR1 is MNHEY, CDR2 SMNVEV (reference sequence). Trimming shortened V by 6 bases and J by 6 bases, and 14 bases separated the two germline ends. CDR3 length: 14 amino acids. The CDR3 sequence is CASSPGYGAGELFF. Here the CDR3 DNA reads TGTGCCAGCAGCCCTGGTTATGGAGCCGGGGAGCTGTTTTTT.

This chain connects TRBV10-2 to TRBJ2-3, with a possible D match to TRBD2 (5 bases). Trimming took 7 bases from V and 4 from J, leaving 15 bases between them. Germline-derived CDR1 and CDR2 are WSHSY and SAAADI. CDR3 length: 14 residues. This CDR3 reads CASIKYQEADTQYF. DNA of the CDR3: TGCGCCAGCATTAAATACCAGGAGGCAGATACGCAGTATTTT.

The V call is TRBV6-1, the J call TRBJ1-5; D uncertain. The length of the CDR3 is 15 residues. Looked up from germline, CDR1 is MNHNS and CDR2 is SASEGT. V was trimmed by 7 bases and J by 0 bases, leaving 13 bases between them. CDR3 nucleotide sequence: TGTGCCAGCAATCCCGGCGGGCATAGCAATCAGCCCCAGCATTTT. This translates into CASNPGGHSNQPQHF.